This T cell receptor (beta chain) was documented in a study of blood T cell repertoires in COVID-19. Study context: Both acute and convalescent COVID-19 samples were obtained from the United States, Italy and Spain. Sources were T cells, B-cell-depleted T cells, or PBMCs; the material itself was cDNA or gDNA.

The CDR3 runs to 16 residues. The ends lost 0 bases at V and 3 bases at J; junction bases unmatched: 6. The germline CDR1 and CDR2 sequences are MNHNS and SASEGT. As originally analysed: Estimation of nucleated cell counts relied on the amplification of reference gene primers. The method was immunoSEQ multiplex PCR; TCRdb's version includes in-frame clones alone and lacks a portion of them. Clone size and V and J calls were adopted from that table, with D and trimming inferred from the DNA. The profile shows 190,000 or so clones, around 80% of them singletons. What was sequenced was peripheral blood. The chain joins TRBV6-1 to TRBJ2-7, with 9 nucleotides matching TRBD2. The TCR comes from a human donor with acute or convalescent COVID-19. The donor label of this sample is uncertain. DNA of the CDR3: TGTGCCAGCAGTGAAGCTCTAGCGGGGCCACTCTACGAGCAGTACTTC. Translating gives CASSEALAGPLYEQYF.